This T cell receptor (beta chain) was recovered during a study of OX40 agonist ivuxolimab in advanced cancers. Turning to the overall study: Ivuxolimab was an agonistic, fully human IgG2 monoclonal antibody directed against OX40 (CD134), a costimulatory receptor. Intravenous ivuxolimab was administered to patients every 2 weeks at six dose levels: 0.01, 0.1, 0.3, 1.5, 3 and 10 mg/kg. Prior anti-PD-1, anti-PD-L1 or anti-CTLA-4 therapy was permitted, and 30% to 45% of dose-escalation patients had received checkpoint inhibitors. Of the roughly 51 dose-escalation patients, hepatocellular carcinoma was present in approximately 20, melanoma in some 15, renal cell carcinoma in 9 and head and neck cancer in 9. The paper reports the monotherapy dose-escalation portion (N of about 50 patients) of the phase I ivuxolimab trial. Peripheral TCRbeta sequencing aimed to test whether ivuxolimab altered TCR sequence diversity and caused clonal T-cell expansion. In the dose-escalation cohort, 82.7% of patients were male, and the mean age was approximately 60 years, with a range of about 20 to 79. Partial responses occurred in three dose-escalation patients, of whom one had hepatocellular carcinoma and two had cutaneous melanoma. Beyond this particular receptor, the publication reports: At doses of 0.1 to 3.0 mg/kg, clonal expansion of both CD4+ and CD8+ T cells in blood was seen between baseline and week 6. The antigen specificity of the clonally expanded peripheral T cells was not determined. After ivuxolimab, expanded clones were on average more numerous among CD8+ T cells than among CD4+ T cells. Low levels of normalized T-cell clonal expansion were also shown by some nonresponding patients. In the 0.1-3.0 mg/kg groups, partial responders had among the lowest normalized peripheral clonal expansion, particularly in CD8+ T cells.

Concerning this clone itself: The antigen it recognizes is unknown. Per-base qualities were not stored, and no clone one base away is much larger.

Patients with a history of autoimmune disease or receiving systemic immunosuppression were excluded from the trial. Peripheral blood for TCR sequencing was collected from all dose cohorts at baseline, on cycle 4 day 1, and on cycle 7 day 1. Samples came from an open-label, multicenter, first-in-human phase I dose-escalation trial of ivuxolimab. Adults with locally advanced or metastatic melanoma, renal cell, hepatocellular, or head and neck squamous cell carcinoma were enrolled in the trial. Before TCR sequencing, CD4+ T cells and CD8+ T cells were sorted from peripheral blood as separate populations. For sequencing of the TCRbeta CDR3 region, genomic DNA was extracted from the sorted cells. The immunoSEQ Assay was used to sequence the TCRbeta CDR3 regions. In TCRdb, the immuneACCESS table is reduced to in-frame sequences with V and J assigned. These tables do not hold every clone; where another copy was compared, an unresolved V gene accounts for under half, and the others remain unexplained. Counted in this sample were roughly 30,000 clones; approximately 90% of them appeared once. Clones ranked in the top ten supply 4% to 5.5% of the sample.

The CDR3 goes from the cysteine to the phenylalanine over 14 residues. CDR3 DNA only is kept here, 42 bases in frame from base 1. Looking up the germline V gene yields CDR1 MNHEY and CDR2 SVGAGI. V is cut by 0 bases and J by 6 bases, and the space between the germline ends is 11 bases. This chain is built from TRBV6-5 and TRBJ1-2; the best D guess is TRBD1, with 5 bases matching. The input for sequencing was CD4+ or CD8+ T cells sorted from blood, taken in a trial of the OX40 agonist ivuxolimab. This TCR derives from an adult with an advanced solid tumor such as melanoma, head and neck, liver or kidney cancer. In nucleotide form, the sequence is TGTGCCAGCAGTTACTCTCCACGGGGCGATGGCTACACCTTC. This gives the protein CASSYSPRGDGYTF.